The clone carrying this T cell receptor beta chain has a count of ten or more. What it binds is unknown. This entry comes from a study of metastatic and nonmetastatic thyroid tumors. The study, taken as a whole, reports: Across blood and tumor, TCR beta diversity in malignant thyroid tumors was reportedly significantly higher than in benign nodules.

MiXCR was used by TCRdb to re-call the PCR reads. The sample has approximately 70,000 clones, around 20% seen once. The entire patient cohort was treatment-naive prior to thyroid surgery. The material sequenced was blood. This sequence was found in a female donor with papillary thyroid cancer or a benign thyroid nodule (not recorded which). Some clones in this sample may be carry-over from other donors' samples.

The CDR3 coding sequence is TGTGCCAGCAGCACCGGGACCAAATTAGAGGGTGGCTACACCTTC. It translates to CASSTGTKLEGGYTF. V usage is TRBV6-1 and J usage is TRBJ1-2; D is possibly TRBD1 (5 bases). With 6 bases removed from V and 7 bases from J, the gap between germline ends came to 21 bases. This CDR3 comprises 15 residues. CDR1 is MNHNS, CDR2 SASEGT, per germline.